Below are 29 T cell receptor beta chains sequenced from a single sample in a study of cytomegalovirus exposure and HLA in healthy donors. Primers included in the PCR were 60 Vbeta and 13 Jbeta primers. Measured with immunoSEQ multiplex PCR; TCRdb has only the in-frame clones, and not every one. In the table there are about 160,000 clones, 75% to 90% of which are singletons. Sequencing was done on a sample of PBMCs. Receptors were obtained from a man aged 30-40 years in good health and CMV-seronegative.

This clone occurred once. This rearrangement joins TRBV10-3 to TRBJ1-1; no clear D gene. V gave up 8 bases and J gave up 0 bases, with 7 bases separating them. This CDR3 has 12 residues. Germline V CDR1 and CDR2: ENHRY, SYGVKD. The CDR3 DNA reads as TGTGCCATCCGGGAGGTGAACACTGAAGCTTTCTTT. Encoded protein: CAIREVNTEAFF.

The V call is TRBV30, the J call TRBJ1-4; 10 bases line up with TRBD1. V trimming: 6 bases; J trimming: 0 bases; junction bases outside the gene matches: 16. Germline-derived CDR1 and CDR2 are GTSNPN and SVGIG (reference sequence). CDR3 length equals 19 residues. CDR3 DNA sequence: TGTGCCTGCATCCAGAGGGACAGGGGATTTCTAGCAACTAATGAAAAACTGTTTTTT. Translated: CACIQRDRGFLATNEKLFF.

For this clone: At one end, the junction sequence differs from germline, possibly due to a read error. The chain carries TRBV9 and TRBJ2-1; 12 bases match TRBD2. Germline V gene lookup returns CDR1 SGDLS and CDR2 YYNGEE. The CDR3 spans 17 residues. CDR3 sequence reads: CANSVETSGGLYNEQFF. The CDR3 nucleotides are TGTGCCAACAGCGTAGAAACTAGCGGGGGGTTATACAATGAGCAGTTCTTC.

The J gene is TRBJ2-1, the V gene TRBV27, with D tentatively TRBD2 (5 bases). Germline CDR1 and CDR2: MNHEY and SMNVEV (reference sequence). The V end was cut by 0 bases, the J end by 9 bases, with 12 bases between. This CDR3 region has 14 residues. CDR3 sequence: CASSLSEGKFEQFF. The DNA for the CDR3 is TGTGCCAGCAGTTTATCAGAGGGTAAATTTGAGCAGTTCTTC.

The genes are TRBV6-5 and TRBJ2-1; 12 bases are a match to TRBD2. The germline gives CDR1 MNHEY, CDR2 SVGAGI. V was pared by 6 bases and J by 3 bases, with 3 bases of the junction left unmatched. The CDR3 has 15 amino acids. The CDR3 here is CASSPGLAGYNEQFF. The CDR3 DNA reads TGTGCCAGCAGCCCGGGACTAGCGGGCTACAATGAGCAGTTCTTC.

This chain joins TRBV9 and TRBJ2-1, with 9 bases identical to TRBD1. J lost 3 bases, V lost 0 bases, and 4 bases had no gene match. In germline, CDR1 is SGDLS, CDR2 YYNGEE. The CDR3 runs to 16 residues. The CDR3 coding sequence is TGTGCCAGCAGCGTAGCGGGACAGGGAGGCTACAATGAGCAGTTCTTC. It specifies CASSVAGQGGYNEQFF.

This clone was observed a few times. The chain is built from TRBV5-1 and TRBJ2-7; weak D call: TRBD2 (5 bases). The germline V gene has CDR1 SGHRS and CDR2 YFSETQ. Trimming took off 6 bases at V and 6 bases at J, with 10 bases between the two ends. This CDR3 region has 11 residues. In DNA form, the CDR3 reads TGCGCCAGCACCCTAAGCGGCGAGCAGTACTTC. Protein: CASTLSGEQYF.

The CDR3 is CIGEGETQYF. CDR3 nucleotide sequence: TGCATCGGGGAGGGAGAGACCCAGTACTTC. The gene calls are TRBV29-1 and TRBJ2-5; 7 positions match TRBD2. The length of the CDR3 is 10 residues. From germline, CDR1 is SQVTM and CDR2 ANQGSEA.

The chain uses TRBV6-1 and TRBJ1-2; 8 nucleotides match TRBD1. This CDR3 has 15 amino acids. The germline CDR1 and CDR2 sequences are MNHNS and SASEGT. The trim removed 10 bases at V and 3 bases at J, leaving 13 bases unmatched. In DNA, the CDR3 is TGTGCCACCCCACTCCCTCAGGGGGCCGACTATGGCTACACCTTC. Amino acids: CATPLPQGADYGYTF.

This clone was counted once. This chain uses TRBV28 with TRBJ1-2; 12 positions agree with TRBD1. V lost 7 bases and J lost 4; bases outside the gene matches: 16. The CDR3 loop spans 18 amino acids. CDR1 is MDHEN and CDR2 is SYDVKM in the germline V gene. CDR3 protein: CASTQPGDRGRSSYGYTF. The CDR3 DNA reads TGTGCCAGCACTCAACCGGGGGACAGGGGGCGTTCTAGCTATGGCTACACCTTC.

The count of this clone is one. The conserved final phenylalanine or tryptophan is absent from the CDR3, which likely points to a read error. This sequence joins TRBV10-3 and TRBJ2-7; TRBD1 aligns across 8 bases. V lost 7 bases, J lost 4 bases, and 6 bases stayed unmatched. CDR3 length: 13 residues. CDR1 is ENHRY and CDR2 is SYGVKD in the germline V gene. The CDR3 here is CAITGQGQYEQYL. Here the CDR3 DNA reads TGTGCCATCACCGGACAGGGTCAGTACGAGCAGTACCTC.

The CDR3, as DNA: TGTGCCAGCAGTGGGGCATCGAGCTCCTACAATGAGCAGTTCTTC. It yields the protein CASSGASSSYNEQFF. This sequence joins TRBV9 and TRBJ2-1; a weak D match, TRBD1 (5 bases). The CDR3 covers 15 residues. CDR1 is SGDLS, CDR2 YYNGEE, per germline. V lost 5 bases, J lost 0 bases, and 12 bases lay in between.

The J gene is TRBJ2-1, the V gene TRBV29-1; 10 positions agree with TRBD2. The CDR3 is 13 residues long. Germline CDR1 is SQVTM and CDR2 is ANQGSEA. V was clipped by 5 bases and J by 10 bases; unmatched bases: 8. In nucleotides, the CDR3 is TGCAGCGTTCCCCTAGCGGGAGCTGAGGAGCAGTTCTTC. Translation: CSVPLAGAEEQFF.

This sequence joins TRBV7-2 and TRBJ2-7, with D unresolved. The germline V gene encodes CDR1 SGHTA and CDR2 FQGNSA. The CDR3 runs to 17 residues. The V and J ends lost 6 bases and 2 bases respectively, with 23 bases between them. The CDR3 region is CASSSEDLAPSTYEQYF. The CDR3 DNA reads TGTGCCAGCAGTAGTGAGGATTTAGCTCCGTCAACCTACGAGCAGTACTTC.

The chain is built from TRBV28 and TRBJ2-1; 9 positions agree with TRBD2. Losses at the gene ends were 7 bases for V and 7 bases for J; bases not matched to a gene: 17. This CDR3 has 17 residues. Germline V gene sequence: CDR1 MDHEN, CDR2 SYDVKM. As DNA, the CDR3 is TGTGCCAGCACCGCTTCTGGGCTAGCGGGATGGAGGAATGAGCAGTTCTTC. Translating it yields CASTASGLAGWRNEQFF.

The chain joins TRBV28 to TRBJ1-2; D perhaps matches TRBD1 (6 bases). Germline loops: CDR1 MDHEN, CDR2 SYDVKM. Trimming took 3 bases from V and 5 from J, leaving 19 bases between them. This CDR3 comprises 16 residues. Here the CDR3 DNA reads TGTGCCAGCAGTTTCTTGGGGATCGACAGGCGTTATGGCTACACCTTC. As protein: CASSFLGIDRRYGYTF.

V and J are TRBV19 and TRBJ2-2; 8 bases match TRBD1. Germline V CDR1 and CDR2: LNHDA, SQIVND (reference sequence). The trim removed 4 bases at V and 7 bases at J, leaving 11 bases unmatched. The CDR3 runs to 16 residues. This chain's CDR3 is CASSTRTGTGGGELFF. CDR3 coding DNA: TGTGCCAGTAGTACCCGAACCGGGACAGGCGGCGGGGAGCTGTTTTTT.

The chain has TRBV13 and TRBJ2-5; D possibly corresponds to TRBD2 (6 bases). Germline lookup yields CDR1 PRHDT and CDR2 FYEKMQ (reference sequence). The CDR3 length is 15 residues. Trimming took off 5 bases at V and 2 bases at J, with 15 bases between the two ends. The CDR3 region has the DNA TGTGCCAGCAGCCCGTCCGGGCGGGAACAAGAGACCCAGTACTTC. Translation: CASSPSGREQETQYF.

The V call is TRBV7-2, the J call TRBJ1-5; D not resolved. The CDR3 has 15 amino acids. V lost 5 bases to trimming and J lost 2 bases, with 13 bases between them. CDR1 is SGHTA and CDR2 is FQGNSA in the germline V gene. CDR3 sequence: CASSPNMRGNQPQHF. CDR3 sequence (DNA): TGTGCCAGCAGCCCGAATATGAGGGGCAATCAGCCCCAGCATTTT.

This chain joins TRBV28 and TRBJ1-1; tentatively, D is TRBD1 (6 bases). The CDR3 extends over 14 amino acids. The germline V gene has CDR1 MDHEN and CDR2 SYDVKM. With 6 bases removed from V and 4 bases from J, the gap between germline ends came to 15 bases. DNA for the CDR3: TGTGCCAGCAGGGAACAGGGCTACGGCACTGAAGCTTTCTTT. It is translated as CASREQGYGTEAFF.

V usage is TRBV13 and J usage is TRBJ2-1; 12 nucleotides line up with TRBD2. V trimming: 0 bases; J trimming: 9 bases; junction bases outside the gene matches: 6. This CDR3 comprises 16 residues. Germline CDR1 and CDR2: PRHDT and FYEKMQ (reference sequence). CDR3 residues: CASSLGLAGGIGEQFF. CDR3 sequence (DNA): TGTGCCAGCAGCTTAGGGCTAGCGGGGGGGATAGGTGAGCAGTTCTTC.

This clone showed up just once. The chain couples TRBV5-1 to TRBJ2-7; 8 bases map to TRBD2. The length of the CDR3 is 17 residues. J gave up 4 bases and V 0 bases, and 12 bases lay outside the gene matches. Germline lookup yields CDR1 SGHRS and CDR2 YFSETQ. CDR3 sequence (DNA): TGCGCCAGCAGCTTGGGGTCGGGACTAGGGTCATCGTACGAGCAGTACTTC. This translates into CASSLGSGLGSSYEQYF.

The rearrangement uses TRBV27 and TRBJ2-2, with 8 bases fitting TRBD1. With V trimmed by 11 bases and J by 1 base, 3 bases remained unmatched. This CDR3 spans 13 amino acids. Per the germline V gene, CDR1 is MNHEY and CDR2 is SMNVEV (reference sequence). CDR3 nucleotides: TGTGCCGTCGGGACAGGGAACACCGGGGAGCTGTTTTTT. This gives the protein CAVGTGNTGELFF.

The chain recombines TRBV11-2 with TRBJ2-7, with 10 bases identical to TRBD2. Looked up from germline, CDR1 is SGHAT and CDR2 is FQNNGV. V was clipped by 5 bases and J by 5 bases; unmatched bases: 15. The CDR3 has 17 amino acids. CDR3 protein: CASSPGGSSGRRDEQYF. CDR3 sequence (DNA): TGTGCCAGCAGCCCAGGGGGTTCTAGCGGGAGAAGGGACGAGCAGTACTTC. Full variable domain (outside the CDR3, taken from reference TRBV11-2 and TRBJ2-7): EAGVAQSPRYKIIEKRQSVAFWCNPISGHATLYWYQQILGQGPKLLIQFQNNGVVDDSQLPKDRFSAERLKGVDSTLKIQPAKLEDSAVYLCASSPGGSSGRRDEQYFGPGTRLTVT.

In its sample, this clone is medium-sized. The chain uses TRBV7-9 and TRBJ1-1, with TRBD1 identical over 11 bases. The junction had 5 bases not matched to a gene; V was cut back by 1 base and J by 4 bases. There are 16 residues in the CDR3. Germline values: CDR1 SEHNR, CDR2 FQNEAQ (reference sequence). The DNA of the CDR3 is TGTGCCAGCAGCTTAGGGACAGGGGGCGCCGGCACTGAAGCTTTCTTT. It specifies CASSLGTGGAGTEAFF.

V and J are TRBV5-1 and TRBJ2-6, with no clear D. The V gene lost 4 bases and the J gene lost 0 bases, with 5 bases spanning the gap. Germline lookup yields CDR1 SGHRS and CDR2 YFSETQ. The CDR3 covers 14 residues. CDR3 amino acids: CASSLSSGANVLTF. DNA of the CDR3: TGCGCCAGCAGCCTTAGCTCTGGGGCCAACGTCCTGACTTTC.

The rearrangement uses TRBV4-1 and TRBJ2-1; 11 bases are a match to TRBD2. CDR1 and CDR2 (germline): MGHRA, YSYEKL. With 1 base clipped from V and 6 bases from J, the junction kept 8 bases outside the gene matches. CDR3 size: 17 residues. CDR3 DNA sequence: TGCGCCAGCAGCCAAGTAGATTTGGGACTAGCGGCCAATGAGCAGTTCTTC. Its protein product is CASSQVDLGLAANEQFF.

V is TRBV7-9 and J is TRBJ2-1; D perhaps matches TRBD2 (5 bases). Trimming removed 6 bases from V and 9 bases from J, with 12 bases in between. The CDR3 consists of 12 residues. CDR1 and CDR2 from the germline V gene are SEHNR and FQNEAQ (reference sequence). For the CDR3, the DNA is TGTGCCAGCAGTCTTTTCACTAGTGAGCAGTTCTTC. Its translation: CASSLFTSEQFF.

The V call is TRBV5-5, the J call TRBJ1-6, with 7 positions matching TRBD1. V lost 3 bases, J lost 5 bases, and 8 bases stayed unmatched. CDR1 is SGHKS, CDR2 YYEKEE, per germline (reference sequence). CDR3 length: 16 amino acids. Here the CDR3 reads CASSSGLTGNNSPLHF. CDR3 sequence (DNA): TGTGCCAGCAGCTCCGGACTGACAGGGAATAATTCACCCCTCCACTTT. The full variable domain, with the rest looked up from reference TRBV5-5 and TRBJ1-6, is DAGVTQSPTHLIKTRGQQVTLRCSPISGHKSVSWYQQVLGQGPQFIFQYYEKEERGRGNFPDRFSARQFPNYSSELNVNALLLGDSALYLCASSSGLTGNNSPLHFGNGTRLTVT.